This TCR beta chain stems from a study of human T cells and chemical hapten exposure. Time point defined: patch test 1, 2 weeks after DPC sensitization. Treatment meaning: therapeutic diphenylcyclopropenone sensitization with weekly scalp DPC. The sample holds a few counts of this clonotype. Each CDR3 protein gets one entry after TCRdb re-called the RACE reads with MiXCR. The sample includes more than 65,000 distinct CDR3 sequences, about a tenth of them seen just once. Trimming took 5 bases from V and 5 from J; bases not matched to a gene: 9. The CDR3 runs 14 residues. The germline gives CDR1 SEHNR, CDR2 FQNEAQ (reference sequence).

The sample here was whole blood, taken in connection with sensitization to the hapten diphenylcyclopropenone (DPC). The rearrangement links TRBV7-9 to TRBJ2-7; 7 bases map to TRBD2. The TCR originated in a woman aged 50 to 60 with alopecia areata. Some clones in this sample may be carry-over from other donors' samples. The DNA of the CDR3 is TGTGCCAGCAGCCCCCCGGCGGGAGAGAACGAGCAGTACTTC. This gives the protein CASSPPAGENEQYF.